Below are 17 T cell receptor beta chains sequenced from a single sample in a study of blood T cell repertoires in COVID-19. Measured with immunoSEQ multiplex PCR; TCRdb has only the in-frame clones, and not every one. The repertoire holds about 350,000 clones, approximately 90% seen once, with around 10% in the top ten. The sample was peripheral blood. Source of these receptors: a man younger than 40 with COVID-19, enrolled during active disease.

The V gene is TRBV7-3, the J gene TRBJ2-7; the match to TRBD2 covers 7 bases. The CDR3 has 14 residues. Germline trimming cut 5 bases from V and 2 bases from J; bases unmatched to any gene: 6. The germline V gene has CDR1 SGHTA and CDR2 FQGTGA. CDR3 region: CASSPQAGTYEQYF. The CDR3 DNA sequence: TGTGCCAGCAGCCCCCAAGCGGGGACCTACGAGCAGTACTTC.

This sequence joins TRBV10-3 and TRBJ1-1; perhaps TRBD1 as D (5 bases). The CDR3 runs 15 residues. V lost 4 bases and J 0 bases, leaving 12 bases between the germline ends. Germline loops: CDR1 ENHRY, CDR2 SYGVKD. Written as DNA, the CDR3 is TGTGCCATCAGTGCCGGCAGGGCTATGAACACTGAAGCTTTCTTT. Amino acids: CAISAGRAMNTEAFF.

This clone was observed once. The chain has TRBV12-3 or TRBV12-4 and TRBJ2-3; the D is unclear. Trimming shortened V by 3 bases and J by 4 bases, and 8 bases separated the two germline ends. CDR3 length equals 13 residues. The DNA of the CDR3 is TGTGCCAGCAGTTTTAATTCTCCAGATACGCAGTATTTT. Translating gives CASSFNSPDTQYF.

The chain has TRBV12-5 and TRBJ2-3; a weak D match, TRBD1 (5 bases). The CDR3 consists of 15 residues. Trimming pared 5 bases from V and 6 bases from J, leaving 18 bases between. Per germline, CDR1 LGHNT and CDR2 FRNRAP. This CDR3 reads CASGPNGLAGDTQYF. DNA for the CDR3: TGTGCTAGTGGTCCCAACGGGCTCGCAGGGGATACGCAGTATTTT.

The chain links TRBV29-1 to TRBJ2-5; 10 bases match TRBD1. Germline assignment: CDR1 SQVTM and CDR2 ANQGSEA. J lost 0 bases, V lost 7 bases, and 5 bases had no gene match. CDR3 length equals 14 residues. CDR3 DNA sequence: TGCAGCGGCCGGGACAGGGGATACCAAGAGACCCAGTACTTC. Encoded protein: CSGRDRGYQETQYF.

This chain links TRBV4-3 with TRBJ2-3, with 9 bases that match TRBD2. V was pared by 3 bases and J by 1 base, with 8 bases of the junction left unmatched. The CDR3 loop spans 17 amino acids. The germline V gene encodes CDR1 LGHNA and CDR2 YSLEER. The CDR3 DNA reads as TGCGCCAGCAGCCAGGGTAGCGGGGGCTGGGGCACAGATACGCAGTATTTT. Its translation: CASSQGSGGWGTDTQYF.

The chain recombines TRBV30 with TRBJ1-2; 7 bases are shared with TRBD1. Germline V gene sequence: CDR1 GTSNPN, CDR2 SVGIG (reference sequence). The CDR3 length is 14 residues. Trimming took 8 bases from V and 2 from J; bases not matched to a gene: 11. CDR3 in amino acids: CAGHSTDRNYGYTF. As DNA, the CDR3 is TGTGCCGGGCACTCAACGGACAGGAACTATGGCTACACCTTC.

V is TRBV6-4 and J is TRBJ2-7; 7 positions agree with TRBD1. V lost 6 bases, J lost 2 bases, and 10 bases stayed unmatched. CDR1 MRHNA and CDR2 SNTAGT come from the germline V gene. CDR3 length: 15 amino acids. CDR3 sequence (DNA): TGTGCCAGCAGATTCAGACAGGGAATCACCTACGAGCAGTACTTC. Protein sequence: CASRFRQGITYEQYF.

The V and J genes are TRBV5-6 and TRBJ2-7; a weak D match, TRBD1 (6 bases). Looked up from germline, CDR1 is SGHDT and CDR2 is YYEEEE. V shed 4 bases and J shed 3 bases, with 17 bases lying between them. The CDR3 is 15 residues long. The CDR3 sequence: CASSDPTGDHYEQYF. In nucleotides, the CDR3 is TGTGCCAGCAGCGACCCGACAGGAGACCACTACGAGCAGTACTTC.

The sample holds one count of this clone. The rearrangement joins TRBV7-9 to TRBJ1-2; no definite D call. The CDR3 loop spans 15 amino acids. Germline CDR1 SEHNR, CDR2 FQNEAQ (reference sequence). V shed 0 bases and J shed 6 bases, with 14 bases lying between them. CDR3 DNA: TGTGCCAGCAGCTTAGCCGGGTCAAGATCAGATGGCTACACCTTC. Translation: CASSLAGSRSDGYTF.

The chain is built from TRBV9 and TRBJ1-1, with TRBD1 identical over 9 bases. Per the germline V gene, CDR1 is SGDLS and CDR2 is YYNGEE. The CDR3 runs to 15 residues. Germline trimming cut 4 bases from V and 3 bases from J; bases unmatched to any gene: 7. CDR3 coding DNA: TGTGCCAGCAGCTCGAGGACAGGGGTATACACTGAAGCTTTCTTT. Its protein product is CASSSRTGVYTEAFF.

V gene TRBV5-6 combines with J gene TRBJ2-1, with TRBD1 as a possible D gene (5 bases). This CDR3 contains 16 residues. Germline lookup yields CDR1 SGHDT and CDR2 YYEEEE. The V end was cut by 3 bases, the J end by 4 bases, with 17 bases between. CDR3 nucleotide sequence: TGTGCCAGCAGCTGGACACCCGCTGGGGCTTACAATGAGCAGTTCTTC. Translating gives CASSWTPAGAYNEQFF.

V usage is TRBV5-1 and J usage is TRBJ1-6; 7 nucleotides agree with TRBD1. This CDR3 contains 16 residues. V dropped 5 bases and J dropped 6; count of bases not matched to a gene: 11. In germline, CDR1 is SGHRS, CDR2 YFSETQ. The CDR3 spells CASRDRTGEVNSPLHF. In DNA form, the CDR3 reads TGCGCCAGCAGGGATCGCACAGGGGAGGTTAATTCACCCCTCCACTTT.

The chain uses TRBV2 and TRBJ1-1; the match to TRBD1 covers 9 bases. In germline, CDR1 is SNHLY, CDR2 FYNNEI. CDR3 size: 16 residues. V shed 1 base and J 0 bases; nucleotides not matched to a gene: 3. CDR3 DNA: TGTGCCAGCAGTGAAGGGACAGGGGTCATGAACACTGAAGCTTTCTTT. The encoded protein is CASSEGTGVMNTEAFF.

The chain is built from TRBV28 and TRBJ1-2, with 7 bases matching TRBD1. J lost 5 bases, V lost 4 bases, and 4 bases had no gene match. In germline, CDR1 is MDHEN, CDR2 SYDVKM. CDR3 length: 13 amino acids. CDR3 nucleotide sequence: TGTGCCAGCAGTTCGACAGGGAAGTATGGCTACACCTTC. Translated, it gives CASSSTGKYGYTF.

Sample share makes this clone medium-sized. This rearrangement joins TRBV6-2 or TRBV6-3 to TRBJ2-1; the D gene is possibly TRBD1 (6 bases). Germline V lookup: CDR1 MNHEY, CDR2 SVGEGT. The CDR3 totals 16 residues. V was pared by 5 bases and J by 0 bases, with 14 bases between. This CDR3 is CASSNDRLRSYNEQFF. CDR3 nucleotides: TGTGCCAGCAGTAATGACAGGCTGCGCTCCTACAATGAGCAGTTCTTC.

V gene TRBV6-1 combines with J gene TRBJ2-7, with 11 bases aligning to TRBD2. V was pared by 2 bases and J by 2 bases, with 5 bases of the junction left unmatched. Germline CDR1 and CDR2: MNHNS and SASEGT. The CDR3 loop spans 16 amino acids. The CDR3 DNA follows: TGTGCCAGCAGTGAACTGGGGGGACTAGCGGCCTACGAGCAGTACTTC. Protein: CASSELGGLAAYEQYF.